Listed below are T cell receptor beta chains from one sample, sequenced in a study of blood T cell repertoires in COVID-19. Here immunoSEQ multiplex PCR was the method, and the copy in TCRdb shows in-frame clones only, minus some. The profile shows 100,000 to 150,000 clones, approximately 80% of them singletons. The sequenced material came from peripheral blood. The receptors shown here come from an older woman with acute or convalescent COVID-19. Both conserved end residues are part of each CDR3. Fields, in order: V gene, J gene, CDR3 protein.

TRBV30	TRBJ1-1	CAWSSPTGIGTEAFF
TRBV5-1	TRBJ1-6	CASSFNQGPALHF
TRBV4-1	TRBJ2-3	CASSQKGGGGLDTQYF
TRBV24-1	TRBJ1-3	CATREASGNTIYF
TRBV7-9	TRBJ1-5	CASSPAGGPHQPQHF
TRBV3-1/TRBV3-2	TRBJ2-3	CASSYKTDTQYF
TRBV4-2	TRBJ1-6	CASSQVTGGNSPLHF
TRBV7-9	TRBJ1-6	CASSLSYNSPLHF
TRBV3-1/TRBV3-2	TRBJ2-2	CASSPHLNTGELFF
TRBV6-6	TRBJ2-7	CASSYIAGEFSYEQYF
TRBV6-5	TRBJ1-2	CASSFRDREVSGYTF
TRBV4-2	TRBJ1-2	CASSQDQGEVVYGYTF
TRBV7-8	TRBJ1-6	CASSPGTTGVNSPLHF
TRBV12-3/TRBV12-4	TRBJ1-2	CASSSGSYGYTF
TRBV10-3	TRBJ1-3	CAITRGPGYTIYF
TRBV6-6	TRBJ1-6	CASSFRDRVTPPLHF
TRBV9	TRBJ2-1	CASSPGGTYNEQFF
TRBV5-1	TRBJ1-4	CASSLGIGRGEKLFF
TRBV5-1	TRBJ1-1	CASSRRSENTEAFF
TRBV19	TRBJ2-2	CASSTTSGYTGELFF
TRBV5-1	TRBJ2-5	CASWGHPDREETQYF
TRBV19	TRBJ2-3	CASSSRTAGDTQYF
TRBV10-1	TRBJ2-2	CASSATGILNTGELFF
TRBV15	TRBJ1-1	CATSRERRRTEAFF
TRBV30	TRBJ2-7	CAWTHKGQGDYEQYF
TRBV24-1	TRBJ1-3	CATSDPRDRGGNTIYF
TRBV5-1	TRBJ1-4	CASSLVRHATNEKLFF
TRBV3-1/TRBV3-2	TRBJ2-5	CASFGGTQETQYF
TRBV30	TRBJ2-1	CAWSVPPGWSNEQFF
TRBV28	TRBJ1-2	CASSLSATGARYGYTF
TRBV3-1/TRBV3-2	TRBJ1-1	CASSQYGGEAFF
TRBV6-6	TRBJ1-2	CASSYSSARTGFGYTF
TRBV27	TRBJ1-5	CASSSSSYQPQHF
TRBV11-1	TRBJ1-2	CASSPGPGGRNYGYTF
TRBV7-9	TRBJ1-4	CASSQGVGTGVLNEKLFF
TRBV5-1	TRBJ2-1	CASSNGQGANEQFF
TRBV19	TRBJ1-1	CASTMGRVSTEAFF
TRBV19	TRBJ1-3	CASTAVGSGSGNSKSRNTIYF
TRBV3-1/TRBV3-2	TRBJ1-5	CASSQGTGNQPQHF
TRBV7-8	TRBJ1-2	CASSLVGGNNYGYTF
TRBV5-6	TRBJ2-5	CASTPARTGRETQYF
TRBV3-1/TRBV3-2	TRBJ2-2	CASSQDGLRSNTGELFF
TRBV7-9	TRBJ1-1	CASSPAGNTEAFF
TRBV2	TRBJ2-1	CAGSSGGEYYNEQFF
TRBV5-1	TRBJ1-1	CASSATGQGTNTEAFF
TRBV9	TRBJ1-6	CASSPSRTGQLNSPLHF
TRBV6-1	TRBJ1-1	CASSDPPRTEAFF
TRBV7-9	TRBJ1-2	CASSLAGFRDRVYGYTF
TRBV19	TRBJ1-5	CASSGRGQGQPQHF
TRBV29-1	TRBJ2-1	CSGTGHLSYNEQFF
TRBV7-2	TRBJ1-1	CASSPRTGGLAEVFF
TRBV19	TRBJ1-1	CASSSRMGATEAFF
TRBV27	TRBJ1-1	CASNLGGGNTEAFF